A single sample gave rise to the 13 T cell receptor beta chains below, sequenced in a study of shared clonotypes between healthy human individuals. TCRdb's table, derived via immunoSEQ multiplex PCR, lists solely in-frame clones and lacks some. The sample consists of 1.5 million to 2.5 million clones, less than 95% of them appearing once. The naive CD8 fraction comprised CD45RO-negative cells positively selected for CCR7 and excluded terminally differentiated effector memory CD45RA+ cells. Specimen: naive CD8+ T cells sorted from blood. Every receptor here comes from a man aged 18 to 29 in good health.

This clone was seen only once. The chain recombines TRBV2 with TRBJ2-1; tentatively, D is TRBD1 or TRBD2 (5 bases each). Trimming stripped 5 bases from V and 9 bases from J, with 17 bases between. Germline V gene data show CDR1 as SNHLY and CDR2 as FYNNEI. The CDR3 is made up of 14 amino acids. The CDR3 reads CASSPGPTYLEQFF. The CDR3 nucleotides read TGTGCCAGCAGTCCGGGACCCACATACCTTGAGCAGTTCTTC.

V gene TRBV7-9 combines with J gene TRBJ2-2; D not certain. The CDR3 runs 15 residues. Germline lookup yields CDR1 SEHNR and CDR2 FQNEAQ (reference sequence). The V gene lost 0 bases and the J gene lost 3 bases, with 8 bases spanning the gap. CDR3 sequence (DNA): TGTGCCAGCAGCTTAGCGTCGGGTTACACCGGGGAGCTGTTTTTT. This sequence encodes CASSLASGYTGELFF.

The CDR3 DNA reads TGTGCCAGCTCCGTGGGACAGGGATACTATGGCTACACCTTC. Residues: CASSVGQGYYGYTF. V and J are TRBV7-9 and TRBJ1-2, with 9 bases aligning to TRBD1. Trimming removed 8 bases from V and 3 bases from J; junction bases left unmatched: 7. Germline loops: CDR1 SEHNR, CDR2 FQNEAQ (reference sequence). This CDR3 has 14 residues. The entire variable domain, with the rest obtained from reference TRBV7-9 and TRBJ1-2, is as follows: DTGVSQNPRHKITKRGQNVTFRCDPISEHNRLYWYRQTLGQGPEFLTYFQNEAQLEKSRLLSDRFSAERPKGSFSTLEIQRTEQGDSAMYLCASSVGQGYYGYTFGSGTRLTVV.

V usage is TRBV28 and J usage is TRBJ2-1; tentative D call: TRBD1 (6 bases). CDR1 and CDR2 (germline): MDHEN, SYDVKM. The CDR3 sequence is 15 residues long. V gave up 7 bases and J gave up 4 bases, with 17 bases separating them. In DNA, the CDR3 is TGTGCCAGCAAATCCGACCATACAGGGTACAATGAGCAGTTCTTC. Its translation: CASKSDHTGYNEQFF.

This clone has only one observation. The DNA for the CDR3 is TGCGCCAGCAGTAAAATCCTAGGAAACACTGAAGCTTTCTTT. The encoded protein is CASSKILGNTEAFF. The chain couples TRBV4-3 to TRBJ1-1; D not resolved. Trimming stripped 6 bases from V and 2 bases from J, with 13 bases between. The germline gives CDR1 LGHNA, CDR2 YSLEER. The CDR3 extends over 14 amino acids.

V usage is TRBV4-3 and J usage is TRBJ1-6; no reliable D call. The ends were cut back, 0 bases at V and 9 bases at J, with 12 bases in the middle. The CDR3 consists of 15 residues. CDR1 and CDR2 (germline): LGHNA, YSLEER. CDR3 nucleotides: TGCGCCAGCAGCCAAGATTTAGCGGTTGGTTCACCCCTCCACTTT. Its protein product is CASSQDLAVGSPLHF.

This rearrangement joins TRBV30 to TRBJ2-1, with 8 bases lining up with TRBD2. Germline-derived CDR1 and CDR2 are GTSNPN and SVGIG (reference sequence). The CDR3 consists of 16 residues. The trim removed 0 bases at V and 8 bases at J, leaving 12 bases unmatched. The CDR3 DNA sequence: TGTGCCTGGAGTGTACTACCAGCGGGAGACGTTTATGAGCAGTTCTTC. It codes for CAWSVLPAGDVYEQFF. The whole variable domain, filled in from reference TRBV30 and TRBJ2-1, reads SQTIHQWPATLVQPVGSPLSLECTVEGTSNPNLYWYRQAAGRGLQLLFYSVGIGQISSEVPQNLSASRPQDRQFILSSKKLLLSDSGFYLCAWSVLPAGDVYEQFFGPGTRLTVL.

The chain joins TRBV6-1 to TRBJ2-7, with D possibly TRBD2 on 5 matching bases. CDR3 length equals 14 residues. Trimming removed 8 bases from V and 0 bases from J, with 14 bases in between. CDR1 MNHNS and CDR2 SASEGT come from the germline V gene. This CDR3 is CASSSRANSYEQYF. The DNA of the CDR3 is TGTGCCAGCTCCTCGAGGGCGAACTCCTACGAGCAGTACTTC.

V usage is TRBV6-1 and J usage is TRBJ2-7; perhaps TRBD2 as D (6 bases). CDR3 length equals 15 residues. V was cut by 3 bases and J by 3 bases, with 15 bases left in between. Per germline, CDR1 MNHNS and CDR2 SASEGT. CDR3 sequence: CASSDLGGTGYEQYF. The CDR3 region has the DNA TGTGCCAGCAGTGACCTCGGGGGAACGGGCTACGAGCAGTACTTC.

The genes are TRBV27 and TRBJ2-7; D is unclear. The germline V gene has CDR1 MNHEY and CDR2 SMNVEV (reference sequence). The CDR3 contains 13 residues. Trimming stripped 5 bases from V and 3 bases from J, with 11 bases between. This chain's CDR3 is CASSPSPVYEQYF. Written as DNA, the CDR3 is TGTGCCAGCAGTCCCTCCCCCGTCTACGAGCAGTACTTC.

The chain uses TRBV30 and TRBJ1-1; TRBD1 agrees at 7 bases. The CDR3 runs 13 residues. In germline, CDR1 is GTSNPN, CDR2 SVGIG (reference sequence). Trimming cost V 4 bases and J 4 bases; bases outside gene matches: 6. CDR3 bases: TGTGCCTGGATTAGGACAGGCGGCACTGAAGCTTTCTTT. Amino acid sequence: CAWIRTGGTEAFF. Based on the CDR3 plus reference TRBV30 and TRBJ1-1, the full variable domain is SQTIHQWPATLVQPVGSPLSLECTVEGTSNPNLYWYRQAAGRGLQLLFYSVGIGQISSEVPQNLSASRPQDRQFILSSKKLLLSDSGFYLCAWIRTGGTEAFFGQGTRLTVV.

V is TRBV28 and J is TRBJ1-1; no clear D. Between the trimmed V and J ends, which lost 6 bases and 0 bases, there was a span of 8 bases. CDR3 size: 13 residues. Germline values: CDR1 MDHEN, CDR2 SYDVKM. The CDR3 sequence is CASSRGLNTEAFF. For the CDR3, the DNA is TGTGCCAGCAGCAGAGGGCTGAACACTGAAGCTTTCTTT.

Concerning this clone: The same CDR3 is also encoded by other DNA sequences in this sample. The chain is built from TRBV6-5 and TRBJ2-7; D may be TRBD1 (5 bases). Germline values: CDR1 MNHEY, CDR2 SVGAGI. Between the trimmed V and J ends, which lost 0 bases and 2 bases, there was a span of 8 bases. There are 14 residues in the CDR3. CDR3 residues: CASSYSGPTYEQYF. Here the CDR3 DNA reads TGTGCCAGCAGTTACTCGGGGCCGACCTACGAGCAGTACTTC.